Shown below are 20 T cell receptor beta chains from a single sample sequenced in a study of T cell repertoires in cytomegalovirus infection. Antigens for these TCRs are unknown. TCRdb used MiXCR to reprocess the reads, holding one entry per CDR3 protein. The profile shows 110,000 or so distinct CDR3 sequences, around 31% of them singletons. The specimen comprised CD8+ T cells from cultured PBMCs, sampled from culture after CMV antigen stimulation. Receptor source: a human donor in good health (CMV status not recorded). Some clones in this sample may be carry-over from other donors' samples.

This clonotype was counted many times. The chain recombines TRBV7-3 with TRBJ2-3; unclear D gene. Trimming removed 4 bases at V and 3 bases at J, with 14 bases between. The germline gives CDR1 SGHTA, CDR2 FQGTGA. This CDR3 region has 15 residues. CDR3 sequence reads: CASSSKAQTTDTQYF. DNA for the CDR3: TGTGCCAGCAGCTCGAAAGCCCAGACGACAGATACGCAGTATTTT.

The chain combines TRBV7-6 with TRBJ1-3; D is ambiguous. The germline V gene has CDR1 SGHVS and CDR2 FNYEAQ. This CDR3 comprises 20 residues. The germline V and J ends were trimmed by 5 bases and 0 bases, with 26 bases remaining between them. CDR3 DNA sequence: TGTGCCAGCAGCCCACTATGGACGCTAGAAGCCCAAATCTCTGGAAACACCATATATTTT. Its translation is CASSPLWTLEAQISGNTIYF.

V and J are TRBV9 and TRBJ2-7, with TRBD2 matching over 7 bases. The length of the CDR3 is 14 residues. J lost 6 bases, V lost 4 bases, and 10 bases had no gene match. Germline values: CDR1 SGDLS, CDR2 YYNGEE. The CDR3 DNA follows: TGTGCCAGCAGCCCCAGGGACTACGATAGCGAGCAGTACTTC. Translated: CASSPRDYDSEQYF.

The CDR3 nucleotides are TGTGCCAGCACCAGGACAGGCTCCTACAATGAGCAGTTCTTC. It is translated as CASTRTGSYNEQFF. This rearrangement joins TRBV28 to TRBJ2-1, with TRBD1 matching 7 bases. This CDR3 is 14 amino acids long. Trimming at V came to 7 bases and at J to 0 bases, leaving 3 bases not matched to a gene. Looked up from germline, CDR1 is MDHEN and CDR2 is SYDVKM. The full variable domain, in which reference TRBV28 and TRBJ2-1 provide the parts outside the CDR3, is DVKVTQSSRYLVKRTGEKVFLECVQDMDHENMFWYRQDPGLGLRLIYFSYDVKMKEKGDIPEGYSVSREKKERFSLILESASTNQTSMYLCASTRTGSYNEQFFGPGTRLTVL.

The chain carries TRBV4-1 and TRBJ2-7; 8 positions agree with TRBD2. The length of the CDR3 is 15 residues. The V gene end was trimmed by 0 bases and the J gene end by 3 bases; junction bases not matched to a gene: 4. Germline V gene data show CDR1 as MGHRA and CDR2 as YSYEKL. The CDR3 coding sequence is TGCGCCAGCAGCCAAGAACCAGCGGGGGACTACGAGCAGTACTTC. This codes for CASSQEPAGDYEQYF.

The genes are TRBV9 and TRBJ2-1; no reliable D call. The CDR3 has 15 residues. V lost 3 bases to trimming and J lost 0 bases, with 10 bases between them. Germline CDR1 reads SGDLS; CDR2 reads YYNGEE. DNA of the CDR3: TGTGCCAGCAGCGCCCATGGTAGCTCCTACAATGAGCAGTTCTTC. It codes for CASSAHGSSYNEQFF.

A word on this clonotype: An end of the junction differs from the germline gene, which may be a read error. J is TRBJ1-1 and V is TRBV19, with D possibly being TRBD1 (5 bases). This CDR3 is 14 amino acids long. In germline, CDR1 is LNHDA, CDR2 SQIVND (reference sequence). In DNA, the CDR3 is TGTGCCAGTACCGCACCCAGGGCGAACGCTGAAGCTTTCTTT. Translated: CASTAPRANAEAFF.

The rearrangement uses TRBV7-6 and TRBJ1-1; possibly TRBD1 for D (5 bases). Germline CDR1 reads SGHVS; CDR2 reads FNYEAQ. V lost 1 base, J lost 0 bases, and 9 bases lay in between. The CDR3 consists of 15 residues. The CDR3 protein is CASSLGGVLNTEAFF. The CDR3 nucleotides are TGTGCCAGCAGCTTAGGGGGGGTCCTGAACACTGAAGCTTTCTTT.

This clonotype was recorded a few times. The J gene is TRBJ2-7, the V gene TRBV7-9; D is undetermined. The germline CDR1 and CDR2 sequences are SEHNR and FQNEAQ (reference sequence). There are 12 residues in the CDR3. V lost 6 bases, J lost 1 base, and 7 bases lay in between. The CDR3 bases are TGTGCCAGCAGTATACAGTCCTACGAGCAGTACTTC. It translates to CASSIQSYEQYF.

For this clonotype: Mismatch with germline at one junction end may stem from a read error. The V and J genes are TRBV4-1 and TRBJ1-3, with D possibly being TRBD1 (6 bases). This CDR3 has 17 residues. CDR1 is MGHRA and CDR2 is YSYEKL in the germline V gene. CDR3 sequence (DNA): TGTGCCAGCAGCCAAGAGCACAGGGTTCAGGCTGGAAACACCATATATTTT. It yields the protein CASSQEHRVQAGNTIYF.

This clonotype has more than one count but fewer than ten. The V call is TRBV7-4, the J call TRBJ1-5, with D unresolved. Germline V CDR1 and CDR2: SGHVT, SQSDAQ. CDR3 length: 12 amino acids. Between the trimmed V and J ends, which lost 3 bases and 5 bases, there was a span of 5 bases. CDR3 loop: CASSFLDQPQHF. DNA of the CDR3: TGTGCCAGCAGCTTTCTGGATCAGCCCCAGCATTTT. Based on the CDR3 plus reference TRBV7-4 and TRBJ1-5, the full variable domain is GAGVSQSPRYKVAKRGRDVALRCDSISGHVTLYWYRQTLGQGSEVLTYSQSDAQRDKSGRPSGRFSAERPERSVSTLKIQRTEQGDSAVYLCASSFLDQPQHFGDGTRLSIL.

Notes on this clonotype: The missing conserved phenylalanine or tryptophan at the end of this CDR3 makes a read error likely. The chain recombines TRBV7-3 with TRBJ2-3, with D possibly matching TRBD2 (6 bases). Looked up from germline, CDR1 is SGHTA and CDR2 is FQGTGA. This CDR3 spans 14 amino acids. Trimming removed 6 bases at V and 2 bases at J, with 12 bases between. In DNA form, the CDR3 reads TGTGCCAGCAGGGAGGGACGGATCACAGATACGCAGTATTTA. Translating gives CASREGRITDTQYL.

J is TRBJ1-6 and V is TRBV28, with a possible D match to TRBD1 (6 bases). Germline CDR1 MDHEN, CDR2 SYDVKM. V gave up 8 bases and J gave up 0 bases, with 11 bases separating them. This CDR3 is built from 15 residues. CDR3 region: CASGGGSSYNSPLHF. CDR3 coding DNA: TGTGCCAGCGGAGGGGGTAGCTCCTATAATTCACCCCTCCACTTT.

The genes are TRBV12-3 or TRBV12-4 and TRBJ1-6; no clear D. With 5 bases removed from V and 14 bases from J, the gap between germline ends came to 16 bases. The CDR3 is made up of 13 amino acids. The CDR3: CASSDGPAPTLHF. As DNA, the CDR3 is TGTGCCAGCAGTGACGGTCCCGCACCCACCCTCCACTTT.

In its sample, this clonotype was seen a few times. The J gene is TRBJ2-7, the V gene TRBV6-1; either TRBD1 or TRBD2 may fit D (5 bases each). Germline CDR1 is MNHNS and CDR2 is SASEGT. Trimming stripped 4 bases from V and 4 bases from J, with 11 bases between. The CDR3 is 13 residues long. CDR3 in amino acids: CASSAGTLYEQYF. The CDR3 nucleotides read TGTGCCAGCAGTGCCGGGACGTTATACGAGCAGTACTTC.

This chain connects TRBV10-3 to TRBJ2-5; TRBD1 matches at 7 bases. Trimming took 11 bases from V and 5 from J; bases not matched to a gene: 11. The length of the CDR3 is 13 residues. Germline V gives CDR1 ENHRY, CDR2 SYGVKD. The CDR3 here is CAVLETGRETQYF. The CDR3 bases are TGTGCCGTCCTGGAGACAGGGCGGGAGACCCAGTACTTC.

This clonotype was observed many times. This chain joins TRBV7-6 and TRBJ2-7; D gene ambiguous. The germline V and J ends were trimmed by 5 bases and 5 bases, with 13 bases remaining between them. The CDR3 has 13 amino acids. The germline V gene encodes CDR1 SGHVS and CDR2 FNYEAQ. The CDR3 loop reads CASSQSTRNEQYF. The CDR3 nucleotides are TGTGCCAGCAGCCAATCAACAAGGAACGAGCAGTACTTC.

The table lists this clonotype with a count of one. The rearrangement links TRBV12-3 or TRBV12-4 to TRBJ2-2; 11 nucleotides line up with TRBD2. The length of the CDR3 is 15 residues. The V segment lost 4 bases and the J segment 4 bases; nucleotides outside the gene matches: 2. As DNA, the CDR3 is TGTGCCAGCAGTTCCACTAGCGGGGGCACCGGGGAGCTGTTTTTT. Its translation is CASSSTSGGTGELFF.

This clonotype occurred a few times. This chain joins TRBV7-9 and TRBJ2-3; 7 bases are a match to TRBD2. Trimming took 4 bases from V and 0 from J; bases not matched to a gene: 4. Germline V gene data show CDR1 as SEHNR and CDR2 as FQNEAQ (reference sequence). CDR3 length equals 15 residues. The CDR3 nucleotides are TGTGCCAGCAGCTCCGAGCGGGGCAGCACAGATACGCAGTATTTT. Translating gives CASSSERGSTDTQYF.

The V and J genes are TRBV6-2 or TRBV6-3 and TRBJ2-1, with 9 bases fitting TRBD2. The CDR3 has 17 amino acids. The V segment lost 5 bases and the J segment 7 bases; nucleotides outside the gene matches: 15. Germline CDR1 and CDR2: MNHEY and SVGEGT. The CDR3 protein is CASSQLGTSLLPNEQFF. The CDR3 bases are TGTGCCAGCAGTCAGTTGGGGACTAGCCTGTTGCCTAATGAGCAGTTCTTC.